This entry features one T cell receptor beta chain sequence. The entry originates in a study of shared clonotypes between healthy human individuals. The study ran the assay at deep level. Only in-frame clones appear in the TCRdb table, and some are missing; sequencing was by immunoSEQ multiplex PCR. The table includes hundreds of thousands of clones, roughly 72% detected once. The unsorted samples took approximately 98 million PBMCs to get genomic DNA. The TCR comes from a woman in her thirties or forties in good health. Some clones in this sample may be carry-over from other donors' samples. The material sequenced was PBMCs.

CDR3 DNA sequence: TGCGCCAGCAGCCCTGACAGGACGAACACCGGGGAGCTGTTTTTT. This translates into CASSPDRTNTGELFF. The chain is built from TRBV4-1 and TRBJ2-2, with a possible D match to TRBD1 (6 bases). CDR3 length: 15 amino acids. V was shortened by 4 bases and J by 0 bases, with 9 bases between the two germline ends. Germline V lookup: CDR1 MGHRA, CDR2 YSYEKL.